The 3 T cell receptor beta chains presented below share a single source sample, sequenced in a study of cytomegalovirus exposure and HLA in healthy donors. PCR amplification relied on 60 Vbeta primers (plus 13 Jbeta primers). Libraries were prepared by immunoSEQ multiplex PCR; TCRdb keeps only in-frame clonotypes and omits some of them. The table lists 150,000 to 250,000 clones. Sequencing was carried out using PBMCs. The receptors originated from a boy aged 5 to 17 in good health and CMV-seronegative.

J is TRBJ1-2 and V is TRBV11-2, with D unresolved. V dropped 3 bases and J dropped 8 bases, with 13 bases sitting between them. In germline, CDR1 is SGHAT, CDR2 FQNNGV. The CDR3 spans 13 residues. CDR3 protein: CASSFQEGYGYTF. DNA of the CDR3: TGTGCCAGCAGCTTCCAGGAGGGCTACGGCTACACCTTC.

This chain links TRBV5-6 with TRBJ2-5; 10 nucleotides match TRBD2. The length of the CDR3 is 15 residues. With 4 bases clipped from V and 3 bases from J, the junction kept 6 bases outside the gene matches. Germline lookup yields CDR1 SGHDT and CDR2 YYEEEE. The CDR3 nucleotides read TGTGCCAGCAGCGGAATAGCGGGGGGCGAAGAGACCCAGTACTTC. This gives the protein CASSGIAGGEETQYF.

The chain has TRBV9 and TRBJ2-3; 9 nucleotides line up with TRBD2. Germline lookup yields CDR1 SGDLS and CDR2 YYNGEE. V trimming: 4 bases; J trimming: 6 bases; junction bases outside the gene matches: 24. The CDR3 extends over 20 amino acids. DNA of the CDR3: TGTGCCAGCAGCCCTCGACCTGGGGGGGCTAGCGGGACCCTTAAGGATACGCAGTATTTT. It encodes CASSPRPGGASGTLKDTQYF.